This T cell receptor beta chain is from a study of Graves' ophthalmopathy and Graves' hyperthyroidism. Only a few counts were recorded for this clonotype. CDR3 regions of TCR beta were amplified from RNA transcripts. In the first round, RT-PCR was carried out with HTBI primers, and a multiplex PCR formed the second round. TCRdb re-analysed the multiplex PCR reads in MiXCR, keeping a single row per CDR3 protein. The table includes just over 400,000 distinct CDR3 sequences, more than 20% detected once. Germline V lookup: CDR1 KGHSH, CDR2 LQKENI. The CDR3 sequence is 13 residues long. J gave up 6 bases and V 4 bases, and 4 bases lay outside the gene matches.

This sequence joins TRBV18 and TRBJ2-7; 9 nucleotides agree with TRBD1. The TCR sequence derives from a young woman with stable Graves' hyperthyroidism. The sequenced sample consisted of peripheral blood. CDR3 nucleotides: TGTGCCAGCTCACAGGACAGGGGAGGCGAGCAGTACTTC. It codes for CASSQDRGGEQYF.